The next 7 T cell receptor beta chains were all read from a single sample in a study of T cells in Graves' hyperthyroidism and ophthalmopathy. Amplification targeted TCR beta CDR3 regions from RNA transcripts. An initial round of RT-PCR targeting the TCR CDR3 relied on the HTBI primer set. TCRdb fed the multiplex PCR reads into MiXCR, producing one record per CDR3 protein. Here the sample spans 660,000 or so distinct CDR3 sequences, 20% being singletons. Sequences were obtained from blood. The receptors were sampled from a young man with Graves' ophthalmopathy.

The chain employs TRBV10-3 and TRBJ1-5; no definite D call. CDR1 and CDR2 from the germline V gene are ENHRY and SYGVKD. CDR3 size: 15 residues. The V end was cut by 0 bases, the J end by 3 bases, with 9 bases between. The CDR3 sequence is CAISESGAINQPQHF. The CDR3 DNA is TGTGCCATCAGTGAGTCAGGAGCGATCAATCAGCCCCAGCATTTT.

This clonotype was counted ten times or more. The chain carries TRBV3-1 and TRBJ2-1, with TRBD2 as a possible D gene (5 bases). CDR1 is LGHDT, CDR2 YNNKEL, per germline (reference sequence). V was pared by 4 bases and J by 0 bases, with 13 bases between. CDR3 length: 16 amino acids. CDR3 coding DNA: TGTGCCAGCAGCCCAGATATACTAGACTCCTACAATGAGCAGTTCTTC. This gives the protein CASSPDILDSYNEQFF.

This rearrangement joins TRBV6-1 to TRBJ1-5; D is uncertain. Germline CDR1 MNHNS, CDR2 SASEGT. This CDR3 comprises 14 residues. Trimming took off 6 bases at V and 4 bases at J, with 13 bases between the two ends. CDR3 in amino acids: CASSPGELNQPQHF. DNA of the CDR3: TGTGCCAGCAGCCCGGGAGAATTGAATCAGCCCCAGCATTTT.

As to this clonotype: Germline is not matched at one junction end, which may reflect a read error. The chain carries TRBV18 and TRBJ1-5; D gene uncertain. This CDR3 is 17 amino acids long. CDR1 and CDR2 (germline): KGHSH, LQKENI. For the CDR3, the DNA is TGTGCCGGCTCACCCGGACCTTCTCCTTATAGCAATCAGCCCCAGCATTTT. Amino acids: CAGSPGPSPYSNQPQHF.

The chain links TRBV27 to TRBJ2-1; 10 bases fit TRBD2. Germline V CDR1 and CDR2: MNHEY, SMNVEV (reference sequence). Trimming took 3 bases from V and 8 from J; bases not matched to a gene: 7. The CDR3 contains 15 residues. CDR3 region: CASSLRSGRNDEQFF. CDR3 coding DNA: TGTGCCAGCAGTTTGCGTAGCGGGAGGAACGATGAGCAGTTCTTC.

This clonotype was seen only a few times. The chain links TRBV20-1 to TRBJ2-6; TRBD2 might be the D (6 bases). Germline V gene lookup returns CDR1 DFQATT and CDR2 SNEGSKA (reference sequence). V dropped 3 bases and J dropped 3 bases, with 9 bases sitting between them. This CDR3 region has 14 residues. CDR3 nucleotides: TGCAGTGCTAGGGGGGGTCTTGGGGCCAACGTCCTGACTTTC. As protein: CSARGGLGANVLTF.

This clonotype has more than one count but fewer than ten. The CDR3 DNA follows: TGTGCCAGCAGCTCATATCGTGACAGGGAGCCATTCTACGAGCAGTACTTC. Translating gives CASSSYRDREPFYEQYF. The chain employs TRBV7-9 and TRBJ2-7; TRBD1 aligns across 7 bases. Unmatched junction bases numbered 15, after V lost 4 bases and J lost 3 bases. This CDR3 comprises 17 residues. From germline, CDR1 is SEHNR and CDR2 FQNEAQ (reference sequence).